Listed below are T cell receptor beta chains from one sample, sequenced in a study of post-analysis software for immune sequencing data. TCRdb reprocessed the PCR reads with MiXCR, giving one entry per CDR3 protein. The table includes over 300,000 distinct CDR3 sequences, less than 35% detected once. What was sequenced was blood. The receptors here all came from a girl aged 10-17 years with multiple sclerosis. Each CDR3 is given with its conserved first and last residue. A D gene is named only where the DNA matches it firmly. A row's size may be missing; if present it is once, few, many or a size class.

cdr3_aa: CSALPTGPYSNQPQHF; cdr3_nt: TGCAGTGCTCTCCCGACAGGGCCTTATAGCAATCAGCCCCAGCATTTT; clone_size: .; j_call: TRBJ1-5; d_call: TRBD1; v_call: TRBV20-1
cdr3_aa: CSARSGGVYEQYF; cdr3_nt: TGCAGTGCTAGATCGGGGGGAGTTTACGAGCAGTACTTC; clone_size: .; j_call: TRBJ2-7; d_call: TRBD2; v_call: TRBV20-1
cdr3_aa: CASSEQGGSNQPQHF; cdr3_nt: TGTGCCAGCAGTGAACAGGGAGGAAGCAATCAGCCCCAGCATTTT; clone_size: .; j_call: TRBJ1-5; d_call: .; v_call: TRBV2
cdr3_aa: CASSQATVNTGELFF; cdr3_nt: TGCGCCAGCAGCCAAGCGACGGTAAACACCGGGGAGCTGTTTTTT; clone_size: .; j_call: TRBJ2-2; d_call: .; v_call: TRBV4-1
cdr3_aa: CASSRSQGGGHEQYF; cdr3_nt: TGCGCCAGCAGCCGAAGCCAGGGGGGAGGCCACGAGCAGTACTTC; clone_size: .; j_call: TRBJ2-7; d_call: .; v_call: TRBV4-1
cdr3_aa: CASSAAYEQYF; cdr3_nt: TGTGCCAGCAGCGCAGCCTACGAGCAGTACTTC; clone_size: many; j_call: TRBJ2-7; d_call: .; v_call: TRBV7-8
cdr3_aa: CASSPEVRGYEQYF; cdr3_nt: TGTGCCAGCAGCCCCGAGGTCAGGGGTTACGAGCAGTACTTC; clone_size: .; j_call: TRBJ2-7; d_call: .; v_call: TRBV7-9
cdr3_aa: CASSSTPQGSYEQYF; cdr3_nt: TGCGCCAGCAGCTCTACACCACAGGGTTCCTACGAGCAGTACTTC; clone_size: few; j_call: TRBJ2-7; d_call: .; v_call: TRBV5-1
cdr3_aa: CASSIGLAQETQYF; cdr3_nt: TGTGCCAGTAGTATTGGGCTCGCGCAAGAGACCCAGTACTTC; clone_size: .; j_call: TRBJ2-5; d_call: .; v_call: TRBV19
cdr3_aa: CASSYFRTGVEQPQHF; cdr3_nt: TGTGCCAGCAGTTACTTTAGGACAGGGGTTGAACAGCCCCAGCATTTT; clone_size: .; j_call: TRBJ1-5; d_call: TRBD1; v_call: TRBV6-6
cdr3_aa: CASTKTGGFGYTF; cdr3_nt: TGTGCCAGCACCAAGACAGGGGGCTTTGGCTACACCTTC; clone_size: few; j_call: TRBJ1-2; d_call: TRBD1; v_call: TRBV28
cdr3_aa: CASSSDSLSSYEQYF; cdr3_nt: TGTGCCAGCTCATCGGACAGCCTCAGCTCCTACGAGCAGTACTTC; clone_size: few; j_call: TRBJ2-7; d_call: .; v_call: TRBV18
cdr3_aa: CASSQAGTTDTQYF; cdr3_nt: TGTGCCAGCAGCCAAGCGGGAACCACAGATACGCAGTATTTT; clone_size: few; j_call: TRBJ2-3; d_call: .; v_call: TRBV4-2
cdr3_aa: CSASQPGPPLYNEQFF; cdr3_nt: TGCAGTGCTAGCCAACCGGGGCCCCCTCTTTACAATGAGCAGTTCTTC; clone_size: .; j_call: TRBJ2-1; d_call: .; v_call: TRBV20-1
cdr3_aa: CASSLEQGGYGYTF; cdr3_nt: TGTGCCAGCAGCCTCGAACAGGGGGGCTATGGCTACACCTTC; clone_size: few; j_call: TRBJ1-2; d_call: TRBD1; v_call: TRBV7-2
cdr3_aa: CASSQVIGSGANVLTF; cdr3_nt: TGCGCCAGCAGCCAAGTTATCGGGTCTGGGGCCAACGTCCTGACTTTC; clone_size: .; j_call: TRBJ2-6; d_call: .; v_call: TRBV4-1
cdr3_aa: CSASGSLLHETQYF; cdr3_nt: TGCAGTGCTAGTGGTTCACTACTCCACGAGACCCAGTACTTC; clone_size: many; j_call: TRBJ2-5; d_call: .; v_call: TRBV20-1
cdr3_aa: CSVAGATGGGYTF; cdr3_nt: TGCAGCGTTGCCGGGGCGACAGGGGGCGGCTACACCTTC; clone_size: .; j_call: TRBJ1-2; d_call: TRBD1; v_call: TRBV29-1
cdr3_aa: CSAKNPESGGAREQFF; cdr3_nt: TGCAGTGCTAAAAACCCTGAGAGCGGGGGGGCACGCGAGCAGTTCTTC; clone_size: .; j_call: TRBJ2-1; d_call: TRBD2; v_call: TRBV20-1
cdr3_aa: CASRNQGVSKKSYNSPLHF; cdr3_nt: TGTGCCAGCAGAAACCAGGGGGTTAGCAAGAAATCCTATAATTCACCCCTCCACTTT; clone_size: .; j_call: TRBJ1-6; d_call: TRBD1; v_call: TRBV6-1
cdr3_aa: CASSPTSGGSYEQYF; cdr3_nt: TGTGCCAGCAGCCCTACTAGCGGGGGCTCCTACGAGCAGTACTTC; clone_size: many; j_call: TRBJ2-7; d_call: TRBD2; v_call: TRBV7-9
cdr3_aa: CASSFIRGSGANVLTF; cdr3_nt: TGTGCCAGCAGCTTTATTCGGGGCTCTGGGGCCAACGTCCTGACTTTC; clone_size: .; j_call: TRBJ2-6; d_call: .; v_call: TRBV5-5
cdr3_aa: CASSLTRDGYTF; cdr3_nt: TGTGCCAGCAGCTTAACCAGGGATGGCTACACCTTC; clone_size: few; j_call: TRBJ1-2; d_call: .; v_call: TRBV7-2
cdr3_aa: CASSTGTGPFKQYF; cdr3_nt: TGTGCCAGCAGTACCGGGACAGGGCCCTTCAAGCAGTACTTC; clone_size: few; j_call: TRBJ2-7; d_call: TRBD1; v_call: TRBV12-3/TRBV12-4
cdr3_aa: CASSHPGIGEQYF; cdr3_nt: TGCGCCAGCAGCCATCCAGGGATCGGGGAGCAGTACTTC; clone_size: .; j_call: TRBJ2-7; d_call: .; v_call: TRBV4-1
cdr3_aa: CSAREGYGYTF; cdr3_nt: TGCAGTGCTAGAGAAGGCTATGGCTACACCTTC; clone_size: many; j_call: TRBJ1-2; d_call: .; v_call: TRBV20-1
cdr3_aa: CASSDSGGNEKLFF; cdr3_nt: TGTGCCAGCAGTGATTCGGGGGGGAATGAAAAACTGTTTTTT; clone_size: few; j_call: TRBJ1-4; d_call: .; v_call: TRBV25-1
cdr3_aa: CASSDYGVGANVLTF; cdr3_nt: TGTGCCAGCAGTGATTACGGGGTAGGGGCCAACGTCCTGACTTTC; clone_size: .; j_call: TRBJ2-6; d_call: .; v_call: TRBV12-3/TRBV12-4
cdr3_aa: CASSPEVSETQYF; cdr3_nt: TGTGCCAGCAGCCCAGAGGTGTCGGAGACCCAGTACTTC; clone_size: .; j_call: TRBJ2-5; d_call: .; v_call: TRBV7-8
cdr3_aa: CASSLRDSKSNEQYF; cdr3_nt: TGTGCCAGCAGCTTAAGGGACTCCAAGAGCAACGAGCAGTACTTC; clone_size: few; j_call: TRBJ2-7; d_call: .; v_call: TRBV7-9
cdr3_aa: CASSRGLAETQYF; cdr3_nt: TGTGCCAGCAGCCGGGGACTAGCGGAGACCCAGTACTTC; clone_size: few; j_call: TRBJ2-5; d_call: TRBD2; v_call: TRBV14
cdr3_aa: CSVEGERGGDRDTQYF; cdr3_nt: TGCAGCGTTGAGGGTGAGCGGGGGGGCGATAGAGATACGCAGTATTTT; clone_size: few; j_call: TRBJ2-3; d_call: TRBD2; v_call: TRBV29-1
cdr3_aa: CASSSFTGISQPQHF; cdr3_nt: TGTGCCAGCAGCTCGTTTACAGGGATAAGTCAGCCCCAGCATTTT; clone_size: few; j_call: TRBJ1-5; d_call: .; v_call: TRBV5-8
cdr3_aa: CASSPWDRGFNEQYF; cdr3_nt: TGTGCCAGCAGCCCGTGGGACAGGGGGTTTAATGAGCAGTACTTC; clone_size: .; j_call: TRBJ2-7; d_call: TRBD1; v_call: TRBV7-2
cdr3_aa: CASSQEQGRRTEAFF; cdr3_nt: TGCGCCAGCAGCCAAGAGCAGGGAAGGCGGACTGAAGCTTTCTTT; clone_size: few; j_call: TRBJ1-1; d_call: .; v_call: TRBV4-1
cdr3_aa: CATSREPLEWLDTGELFF; cdr3_nt: TGTGCCACCAGCAGAGAACCCCTCGAGTGGCTGGACACCGGGGAGCTGTTTTTT; clone_size: .; j_call: TRBJ2-2; d_call: .; v_call: TRBV15
cdr3_aa: CSVPTGEFYNEQFF; cdr3_nt: TGCAGCGTCCCGACAGGAGAGTTCTACAATGAGCAGTTCTTC; clone_size: many; j_call: TRBJ2-1; d_call: .; v_call: TRBV29-1
cdr3_aa: CSARRLPWEEQYF; cdr3_nt: TGCAGTGCTAGGAGACTCCCTTGGGAGGAGCAGTACTTC; clone_size: few; j_call: TRBJ2-7; d_call: .; v_call: TRBV20-1
cdr3_aa: CASRPDRPSTDTQYF; cdr3_nt: TGTGCCAGCAGACCTGATCGCCCTAGCACAGATACGCAGTATTTT; clone_size: few; j_call: TRBJ2-3; d_call: .; v_call: TRBV12-3/TRBV12-4
cdr3_aa: CASSLWGGGDGYTF; cdr3_nt: TGTGCCAGCAGCTTATGGGGGGGGGGCGATGGCTACACCTTC; clone_size: few; j_call: TRBJ1-2; d_call: .; v_call: TRBV11-2
cdr3_aa: CSAWDRVYGYTF; cdr3_nt: TGCAGTGCCTGGGACAGGGTCTATGGCTACACCTTC; clone_size: few; j_call: TRBJ1-2; d_call: TRBD1; v_call: TRBV20-1
cdr3_aa: CSAQQVAGAQETQYF; cdr3_nt: TGCAGTGCCCAGCAGGTGGCGGGGGCACAAGAGACCCAGTACTTC; clone_size: .; j_call: TRBJ2-5; d_call: .; v_call: TRBV20-1
cdr3_aa: CAIRDSDLGHEQYF; cdr3_nt: TGTGCCATCAGGGACAGTGATCTGGGGCACGAGCAGTACTTC; clone_size: .; j_call: TRBJ2-7; d_call: .; v_call: TRBV10-3
cdr3_aa: CSARDRPRGTNEKLFF; cdr3_nt: TGCAGTGCTAGAGATCGCCCCAGAGGCACTAATGAAAAACTGTTTTTT; clone_size: .; j_call: TRBJ1-4; d_call: .; v_call: TRBV20-1
cdr3_aa: CASSKVGGTGRETQYF; cdr3_nt: TGTGCCAGCAGCAAAGTAGGTGGGACAGGGCGAGAGACCCAGTACTTC; clone_size: .; j_call: TRBJ2-5; d_call: TRBD1; v_call: TRBV11-2
cdr3_aa: CASRDRVNEQYF; cdr3_nt: TGTGCCAGCCGGGACAGGGTCAACGAGCAGTACTTC; clone_size: .; j_call: TRBJ2-7; d_call: TRBD1; v_call: TRBV27
cdr3_aa: CSVEGPVFDEQYF; cdr3_nt: TGCAGCGTTGAAGGTCCGGTTTTCGACGAGCAGTACTTC; clone_size: .; j_call: TRBJ2-7; d_call: .; v_call: TRBV29-1
cdr3_aa: CSGDRGLAEAFF; cdr3_nt: TGCAGCGGGGACAGGGGGCTAGCTGAAGCTTTCTTT; clone_size: many; j_call: TRBJ1-1; d_call: TRBD1; v_call: TRBV29-1
cdr3_aa: CASSRSMVTGANVLTF; cdr3_nt: TGTGCCAGCAGCCGATCGATGGTAACTGGGGCCAACGTCCTGACTTTC; clone_size: few; j_call: TRBJ2-6; d_call: .; v_call: TRBV6-5
cdr3_aa: CASSLGGTGEQFF; cdr3_nt: TGTGCCAGCAGCTTAGGGGGAACCGGTGAGCAGTTCTTC; clone_size: .; j_call: TRBJ2-1; d_call: .; v_call: TRBV7-6
cdr3_aa: CASSPGTGVNEQFF; cdr3_nt: TGTGCCAGCAGCCCCGGGACAGGGGTCAATGAGCAGTTCTTC; clone_size: few; j_call: TRBJ2-1; d_call: TRBD1; v_call: TRBV7-8
cdr3_aa: CASSPTRLAGGNEQFF; cdr3_nt: TGTGCCAGCAGCCCCACTCGACTAGCGGGGGGAAATGAGCAGTTCTTC; clone_size: few; j_call: TRBJ2-1; d_call: TRBD2; v_call: TRBV7-9
cdr3_aa: CASSSGGVQYF; cdr3_nt: TGTGCCAGCAGTTCCGGGGGGGTGCAGTACTTC; clone_size: few; j_call: TRBJ2-5; d_call: TRBD2; v_call: TRBV12-3/TRBV12-4
cdr3_aa: CACSLVSFKGRASYNEQFF; cdr3_nt: TGTGCCTGCAGCTTAGTTAGCTTCAAAGGGAGAGCCTCCTACAATGAGCAGTTCTTC; clone_size: .; j_call: TRBJ2-1; d_call: .; v_call: TRBV11-2
cdr3_aa: CASSQINMGEAFF; cdr3_nt: TGCGCCAGCAGCCAAATCAATATGGGTGAAGCTTTCTTT; clone_size: .; j_call: TRBJ1-1; d_call: .; v_call: TRBV4-1
cdr3_aa: CASRDRALYTEAFF; cdr3_nt: TGCGCCAGTAGGGACAGGGCTTTATACACTGAAGCTTTCTTT; clone_size: .; j_call: TRBJ1-1; d_call: TRBD1; v_call: TRBV10-2
cdr3_aa: CASSVTGLETQYF; cdr3_nt: TGTGCCAGCAGCGTAACTGGGTTAGAGACCCAGTACTTC; clone_size: few; j_call: TRBJ2-5; d_call: .; v_call: TRBV9
cdr3_aa: CASSGGAFSTDTQYF; cdr3_nt: TGCGCCAGCAGCGGAGGGGCTTTTAGCACAGATACGCAGTATTTT; clone_size: .; j_call: TRBJ2-3; d_call: .; v_call: TRBV5-1
cdr3_aa: CASSSDRRGLAGVSVADNEQFF; cdr3_nt: TGTGCCAGCAGTTCGGACAGGAGGGGACTAGCGGGAGTCTCGGTTGCGGACAATGAGCAGTTCTTC; clone_size: .; j_call: TRBJ2-1; d_call: TRBD2; v_call: TRBV12-3/TRBV12-4